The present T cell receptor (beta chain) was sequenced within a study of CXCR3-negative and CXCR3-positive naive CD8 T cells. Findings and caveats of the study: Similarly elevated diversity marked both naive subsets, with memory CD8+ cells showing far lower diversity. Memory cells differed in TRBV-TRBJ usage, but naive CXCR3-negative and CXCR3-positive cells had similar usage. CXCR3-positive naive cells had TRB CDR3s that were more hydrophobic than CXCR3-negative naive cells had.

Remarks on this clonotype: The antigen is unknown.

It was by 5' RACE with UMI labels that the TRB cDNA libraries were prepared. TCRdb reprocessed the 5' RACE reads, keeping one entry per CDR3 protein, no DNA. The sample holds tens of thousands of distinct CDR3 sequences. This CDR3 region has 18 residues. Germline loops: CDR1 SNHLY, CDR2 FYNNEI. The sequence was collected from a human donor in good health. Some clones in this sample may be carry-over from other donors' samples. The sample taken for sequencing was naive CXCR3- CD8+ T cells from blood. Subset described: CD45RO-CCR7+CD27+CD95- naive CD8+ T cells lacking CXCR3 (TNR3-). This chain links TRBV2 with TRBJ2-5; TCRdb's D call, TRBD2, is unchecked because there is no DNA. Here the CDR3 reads CASSASGGGASGPPAQYF.